Detailed here is one TCR beta chain. The study ran its PCR with 60 Vbeta and 13 Jbeta primers. Clones were read by immunoSEQ multiplex PCR, and TCRdb kept only the in-frame ones, dropping some. The sample contains approximately 110,000 clones, 74% of which appear only once. The data were obtained in a study of cytomegalovirus exposure and HLA in healthy donors. The CDR3 covers 16 residues. Germline assignment: CDR1 SGHNT and CDR2 YYREEE (reference sequence). The trim removed 4 bases at V and 1 base at J, leaving 9 bases unmatched. This chain connects TRBV5-4 to TRBJ1-1; the match to TRBD1 covers 8 bases. The sequence derives from a woman between 50 and 59 years old in good health and CMV-seropositive. The sequenced sample was PBMCs. The DNA for the CDR3 is TGTGCCAGCAGCCTAGGACAGGGCATAAAGAACACTGAAGCTTTCTTT. Protein sequence: CASSLGQGIKNTEAFF.